The 15 T cell receptor beta chains reported below all come from one sample, sequenced in a study of T cell responses to AZD1222 COVID-19 vaccine. TCRdb's copy holds only in-frame clones and misses some; the assay was immunoSEQ multiplex PCR. The sample carries approximately 110,000 clones, around 83% recorded once. The sequencing used peripheral blood, collected 28 days after the second AZD1222 dose. These TCRs come from an adult who received the AZD1222 COVID-19 vaccine.

Written as DNA, the CDR3 is TGTGCCTGGACCCCGAGTGCTGAGAGCACCGGGGAGCTGTTTTTT. This gives the protein CAWTPSAESTGELFF. The chain is built from TRBV30 and TRBJ2-2; no firm D call. The CDR3 sequence is 15 residues long. The germline V and J ends were trimmed by 4 bases and 4 bases, with 16 bases remaining between them. Per germline, CDR1 GTSNPN and CDR2 SVGIG (reference sequence).

The rearrangement uses TRBV4-1 and TRBJ1-2; D is unresolved. V lost 1 base to trimming and J lost 6 bases, with 9 bases between them. Germline V CDR1 and CDR2: MGHRA, YSYEKL. This CDR3 region has 13 residues. DNA for the CDR3: TGCGCCAGCAGCCAAGCCGGTCGTCATGGCTACACCTTC. This encodes CASSQAGRHGYTF.

This chain joins TRBV5-1 and TRBJ1-2; D is ambiguous. This CDR3 region has 11 residues. The germline V gene encodes CDR1 SGHRS and CDR2 YFSETQ. Trimming shortened V by 4 bases and J by 7 bases, and 8 bases separated the two germline ends. The CDR3 loop reads CASSRRGGYTF. As DNA, the CDR3 is TGCGCCAGCAGCCGGAGAGGTGGCTACACCTTC.

This clone was detected once. Distinct nucleotide sequences in the sample also encode this CDR3. The chain joins TRBV5-1 to TRBJ1-1; D unresolved. This CDR3 comprises 14 residues. V was clipped by 1 base and J by 2 bases, with 9 bases between them. In germline, CDR1 is SGHRS, CDR2 YFSETQ. The CDR3 sequence is CASSLSQPNTEAFF. CDR3 coding DNA: TGCGCCAGCAGCTTGTCACAGCCAAACACTGAAGCTTTCTTT.

The chain joins TRBV6-4 to TRBJ1-3; no firm D call. Trimming left V 0 bases short and J 4 bases short, with 13 bases between. This CDR3 contains 16 residues. Germline-derived CDR1 and CDR2 are MRHNA and SNTAGT. The CDR3 sequence is CASSDSSGVGGNTIYF. CDR3 in DNA: TGTGCCAGCAGTGACTCTTCAGGAGTAGGAGGAAACACCATATATTTT.

The chain has TRBV28 and TRBJ1-5; tentatively, D is TRBD1 (5 bases). Trimming removed 5 bases at V and 5 bases at J, with 13 bases between. This CDR3 comprises 14 residues. Germline loops: CDR1 MDHEN, CDR2 SYDVKM. The CDR3 reads CASSTRRGHQPQHF. The CDR3 DNA is TGTGCCAGCAGTACCCGACGGGGCCATCAGCCCCAGCATTTT.

The chain links TRBV5-1 to TRBJ2-5, with D possibly matching TRBD2 (6 bases). The CDR3 sequence is 15 residues long. Trimming removed 4 bases at V and 5 bases at J, with 18 bases between. Germline V gene data show CDR1 as SGHRS and CDR2 as YFSETQ. The CDR3 DNA reads as TGCGCCAGCAGCCAGGTCGGGCTGAGCGGGGAGACCCAGTACTTC. Protein product: CASSQVGLSGETQYF.

This clone has a handful of counts. A read error may produce the germline difference seen at one junction end. This sequence joins TRBV5-4 and TRBJ2-7; 8 positions agree with TRBD1. Germline assignment: CDR1 SGHNT and CDR2 YYREEE (reference sequence). The CDR3 runs 15 residues. The CDR3 region is CASSSPAGGSHEQYF. CDR3 DNA: TGTGCCAGCAGCTCCCCGGCAGGGGGCTCCCACGAGCAGTACTTC.

J is TRBJ1-2 and V is TRBV7-2; no definite D call. Germline-derived CDR1 and CDR2 are SGHTA and FQGNSA. The CDR3 totals 12 residues. V dropped 6 bases and J dropped 2 bases, with 7 bases sitting between them. CDR3 loop: CASRDGNYGYTF. CDR3 nucleotides: TGTGCCAGCAGGGACGGCAACTATGGCTACACCTTC.

The V and J genes are TRBV19 and TRBJ1-5; no definite D call. Germline assignment: CDR1 LNHDA and CDR2 SQIVND (reference sequence). The CDR3 runs 15 residues. V was cut by 5 bases and J by 4 bases, with 15 bases left in between. In DNA form, the CDR3 reads TGTGCCAGTAGTGGTGGGGTTGATTCAAATCAGCCCCAGCATTTT. The encoded protein is CASSGGVDSNQPQHF.

This clone turned up a few times. Other DNA sequences in this specimen translate into the identical CDR3. The chain links TRBV7-9 to TRBJ1-3; D possibly corresponds to TRBD1 (5 bases). Looked up from germline, CDR1 is SEHNR and CDR2 is FQNEAQ (reference sequence). The CDR3 contains 13 residues. V lost 3 bases, J lost 2 bases, and 5 bases lay in between. The CDR3 bases are TGTGCCAGCAGCTTGGGGGCTGGAAACACCATATATTTT. Residues: CASSLGAGNTIYF.

This sequence joins TRBV5-6 and TRBJ2-5, with a possible D match to TRBD2 (5 bases). The CDR3 loop spans 11 amino acids. Germline-derived CDR1 and CDR2 are SGHDT and YYEEEE. Trimming removed 4 bases from V and 4 bases from J, with 5 bases in between. CDR3 DNA: TGTGCCAGCAGCGCGGGAGAGACCCAGTACTTC. Protein product: CASSAGETQYF.

The genes are TRBV28 and TRBJ1-4, with TRBD1 as a possible D gene (6 bases). This CDR3 comprises 14 residues. Germline V gene lookup returns CDR1 MDHEN and CDR2 SYDVKM. V was cut by 7 bases and J by 2 bases, with 11 bases left in between. Here the CDR3 reads CASIQGSTNEKLFF. The CDR3 DNA follows: TGTGCCAGCATCCAGGGGTCGACTAATGAAAAACTGTTTTTT.

V is TRBV28 and J is TRBJ1-5, with D perhaps matching TRBD1 (6 bases). CDR1 and CDR2 (germline): MDHEN, SYDVKM. The CDR3 extends over 14 amino acids. V lost 3 bases and J 5 bases, leaving 11 bases between the germline ends. The CDR3 reads CASSLVQGYQPQHF. The CDR3, as DNA: TGTGCCAGCAGTTTGGTTCAGGGGTATCAGCCCCAGCATTTT. The full variable domain, in which reference TRBV28 and TRBJ1-5 provide the parts outside the CDR3, is DVKVTQSSRYLVKRTGEKVFLECVQDMDHENMFWYRQDPGLGLRLIYFSYDVKMKEKGDIPEGYSVSREKKERFSLILESASTNQTSMYLCASSLVQGYQPQHFGDGTRLSIL.

The chain couples TRBV9 to TRBJ2-1; D is possibly TRBD1 or TRBD2 (6 bases each). The germline CDR1 and CDR2 sequences are SGDLS and YYNGEE. The V gene lost 4 bases and the J gene lost 10 bases, with 12 bases spanning the gap. The CDR3 runs 12 residues. CDR3 DNA sequence: TGTGCCAGCAGCCCGAGGGGGAGGGAGCAGTTCTTC. This encodes CASSPRGREQFF.